This note documents a single TCR beta chain sequence. These data come from a study of control samples from healthy donors and cancer patients. The CDR3 contains 17 residues. The V and J ends lost 2 bases and 5 bases respectively, with 22 bases between them. CDR1 and CDR2 from the germline V gene are SGHRS and YFSETQ. Clones were sequenced by immunoSEQ multiplex PCR, and TCRdb holds only the in-frame ones, with some missing. The data contain around 130,000 clones, nearly 90% of them singletons. The sample comprised PBMCs. The clonotype originates from a man in his fifties or sixties with head and neck cancer. V usage is TRBV5-1 and J usage is TRBJ2-5; D remains unclear. CDR3 in amino acids: CASSFRPITYQSETQYF. The CDR3 bases are TGCGCCAGCAGCTTTAGGCCGATTACCTACCAGTCGGAGACCCAGTACTTC.